The 21 T cell receptor beta chains below all came from one sample that was sequenced in a study of CD8 T cells in ankylosing spondylitis. TCRdb analysed the 5' RACE reads with MiXCR anew, one entry per CDR3 protein. The sample includes approximately 220,000 distinct CDR3 sequences, roughly 24% seen only once; the top ten take just over 6.5%. The sequenced material came from blood, either unsorted or a sorted T cell fraction (not recorded which). The receptors were gathered from a male donor with ankylosing spondylitis or in good health (not recorded which).

This clonotype was observed many times. The rearrangement uses TRBV6-6 and TRBJ1-3; D remains unclear. Germline CDR1 and CDR2: MNHNY and SVGAGI (reference sequence). The CDR3 spans 13 residues. Trimming pared 2 bases from V and 3 bases from J, leaving 5 bases between. Here the CDR3 reads CASSYSIGNTIYF. The DNA of the CDR3 is TGTGCCAGCAGTTACAGCATTGGAAACACCATATATTTT.

This clonotype was counted many times. The chain recombines TRBV10-3 with TRBJ2-1; 7 nucleotides match TRBD2. Germline-derived CDR1 and CDR2 are ENHRY and SYGVKD. The trim removed 3 bases at V and 3 bases at J, leaving 5 bases unmatched. CDR3 length equals 15 residues. The DNA for the CDR3 is TGTGCCATCAGTGAATCGGCTAGCGGCTACAATGAGCAGTTCTTC. This encodes CAISESASGYNEQFF.

Only a few counts were recorded for this clonotype. The chain carries TRBV29-1 and TRBJ1-1; 7 nucleotides line up with TRBD1. Germline-derived CDR1 and CDR2 are SQVTM and ANQGSEA. Trimming took 0 bases from V and 6 from J; bases not matched to a gene: 4. The CDR3 extends over 13 amino acids. For the CDR3, the DNA is TGCAGCGTTGAAGAAGGGGGCAGGGCTGAAGCTTTCTTT. Amino acids: CSVEEGGRAEAFF.

This clonotype was counted many times. The chain links TRBV7-3 to TRBJ2-1, with 13 nucleotides matching TRBD2. The V segment lost 5 bases and the J segment 5 bases; nucleotides outside the gene matches: 3. CDR3 size: 15 residues. In germline, CDR1 is SGHTA, CDR2 FQGTGA. In nucleotides, the CDR3 is TGTGCCAGCAGCAGGACTAGCGGGGGAAACAATGAGCAGTTCTTC. Translation: CASSRTSGGNNEQFF.

This clonotype occurred many times. This sequence joins TRBV6-4 and TRBJ2-3, with TRBD1 as a possible D gene (5 bases). CDR1 and CDR2 from the germline V gene are MRHNA and SNTAGT. With 2 bases removed from V and 2 bases from J, the gap between germline ends came to 11 bases. This CDR3 contains 15 residues. The DNA for the CDR3 is TGTGCCAGCAGTGACAGGGGATATTCCACAGATACGCAGTATTTT. Protein product: CASSDRGYSTDTQYF.

This clonotype has at least ten counts. The chain links TRBV10-3 to TRBJ2-3; D is undetermined. The ends were cut back, 4 bases at V and 3 bases at J, with 5 bases in the middle. The CDR3 contains 12 residues. Germline CDR1 reads ENHRY; CDR2 reads SYGVKD. The CDR3 reads CAISGDTDTQYF. CDR3 nucleotides: TGTGCCATCAGTGGTGATACAGATACGCAGTATTTT.

This clonotype was counted ten times or more. The chain is built from TRBV4-2 and TRBJ2-7; 14 bases agree with TRBD2. Per the germline V gene, CDR1 is LGHNA and CDR2 is YNFKEQ. This CDR3 region has 16 residues. The ends lost 3 bases at V and 4 bases at J; junction bases unmatched: 5. CDR3 in DNA: TGTGCCAGCAGCCAGGGACTAGCGGGAGACCCATACGAGCAGTACTTC. Its translation: CASSQGLAGDPYEQYF.

This clonotype came up many times. The chain couples TRBV5-1 to TRBJ2-5, with a possible D match to TRBD2 (5 bases). Germline CDR1 is SGHRS and CDR2 is YFSETQ. V was trimmed by 0 bases and J by 7 bases, leaving 16 bases between them. This CDR3 has 15 residues. In DNA form, the CDR3 reads TGCGCCAGCAGCTTGGAAGGAGGCCCCACGGGGACCCAGTACTTC. It codes for CASSLEGGPTGTQYF.

The V gene is TRBV20-1, the J gene TRBJ2-7; D is perhaps TRBD2 (5 bases). Trimming left V 0 bases short and J 0 bases short, with 9 bases between. The CDR3 consists of 14 residues. CDR1 and CDR2 (germline): DFQATT, SNEGSKA (reference sequence). The CDR3 DNA sequence: TGCAGTGCTAGAGATCTCCGGGACTCCTACGAGCAGTACTTC. Translation: CSARDLRDSYEQYF.

This clonotype was detected many times. This sequence joins TRBV4-1 and TRBJ2-2, with a possible D match to TRBD1 (5 bases). Per germline, CDR1 MGHRA and CDR2 YSYEKL. The CDR3 has 15 amino acids. V gave up 4 bases and J gave up 4 bases, with 13 bases separating them. CDR3 region: CASSLVGAGTGELFF. The CDR3 DNA follows: TGCGCCAGCAGCCTAGTTGGGGCCGGCACCGGGGAGCTGTTTTTT.

This clonotype has only a few counts. One end of the junction does not line up with germline, which may come from a read error. This chain links TRBV20-1 with TRBJ2-7, with 8 bases aligning to TRBD1. The CDR3 contains 15 residues. Germline-derived CDR1 and CDR2 are DFQATT and SNEGSKA (reference sequence). This CDR3 reads CSAGEAGTGNYEQYF. In DNA form, the CDR3 reads TGCAGTGCTGGAGAGGCCGGGACAGGCAACTACGAGCAGTACTTC.

This clonotype was observed many times. The rearrangement uses TRBV7-8 and TRBJ1-5, with D possibly matching TRBD1 (5 bases). CDR3 length: 16 amino acids. Trimming took off 2 bases at V and 6 bases at J, with 17 bases between the two ends. The germline CDR1 and CDR2 sequences are SGHVS and FQNEAQ. CDR3 in DNA: TGTGCCAGCAGCTTAAGCCAGGGTGGCCGTCCTCAGCCCCAGCATTTT. It encodes CASSLSQGGRPQPQHF.

This clonotype was recorded many times. This chain connects TRBV12-3 or TRBV12-4 to TRBJ2-5; TRBD1 matches 7 bases. This CDR3 region has 13 residues. Germline trimming cut 6 bases from V and 5 bases from J; bases unmatched to any gene: 6. The CDR3: CASRTGVGETQYF. In DNA, the CDR3 is TGTGCCAGCAGAACAGGGGTAGGGGAGACCCAGTACTTC.

The chain has TRBV6-2 or TRBV6-3 and TRBJ2-4; 11 bases match TRBD2. This CDR3 spans 18 amino acids. The trim removed 0 bases at V and 3 bases at J, leaving 7 bases unmatched. Looked up from germline, CDR1 is MNHEY and CDR2 is SVGEGT. CDR3 sequence reads: CASSYSKGLAAIKNIQYF. CDR3 DNA sequence: TGTGCCAGCAGTTACTCGAAGGGACTAGCGGCAATCAAAAACATTCAGTACTTC.

This clonotype was picked up many times. The rearrangement joins TRBV6-1 to TRBJ2-1, with TRBD2 matching 8 bases. The germline CDR1 and CDR2 sequences are MNHNS and SASEGT. V was pared by 7 bases and J by 7 bases, with 6 bases of the junction left unmatched. The CDR3 has 13 residues. The CDR3 spells CASTTRGGNEQFF. The CDR3 DNA reads TGTGCCAGCACCACCCGGGGGGGAAATGAGCAGTTCTTC.

This chain joins TRBV20-1 and TRBJ1-2; 8 bases are a match to TRBD1. V shed 0 bases and J 10 bases; nucleotides not matched to a gene: 1. This CDR3 has 11 residues. Germline CDR1 DFQATT, CDR2 SNEGSKA (reference sequence). This CDR3 is CSAREDRAYTF. CDR3 sequence (DNA): TGCAGTGCTAGAGAGGACAGGGCCTACACCTTC.

This clonotype has ten or more counts. The chain is built from TRBV29-1 and TRBJ1-2; 12 nucleotides line up with TRBD1. The CDR3 runs to 14 residues. The germline gives CDR1 SQVTM, CDR2 ANQGSEA. The V gene end was trimmed by 3 bases and the J gene end by 3 bases; junction bases not matched to a gene: 2. This CDR3 reads CSVDGTGGDYGYTF. CDR3 DNA sequence: TGCAGCGTTGATGGGACAGGGGGCGACTATGGCTACACCTTC.

This clonotype showed up just a few times. This chain uses TRBV2 with TRBJ1-1, with 7 positions matching TRBD1. The CDR3 covers 14 residues. Looked up from germline, CDR1 is SNHLY and CDR2 is FYNNEI. The V and J ends lost 6 bases and 1 base, in that order; junction bases with no gene match: 5. DNA for the CDR3: TGTGCCAGCAGAATCGACAGGGAGAACACTGAAGCTTTCTTT. Its protein product is CASRIDRENTEAFF.

Details on this clonotype: This may be a read error, as it is one base from a much larger clone. The chain links TRBV12-3 or TRBV12-4 to TRBJ2-1; D is unclear. The CDR3 covers 16 residues. CDR3 coding DNA: TGTGCCAACAGTTTAAGACGAGTTAGATCCTACAATGAGCAGTTCTTC. Translating it yields CANSLRRVRSYNEQFF.

This clonotype was seen ten or more times. The chain is built from TRBV15 and TRBJ2-1, with no clear D. The CDR3 extends over 12 amino acids. Germline-derived CDR1 and CDR2 are LNHNV and YYDKDF (reference sequence). V lost 4 bases and J lost 9, with 10 bases in between. CDR3 sequence: CATSTRMVEQFF. CDR3 bases: TGTGCCACCAGCACCAGGATGGTTGAGCAGTTCTTC.

The chain is built from TRBV6-5 and TRBJ2-5; D tentatively reads TRBD1 or TRBD2 (5 bases each). Trimming took off 1 base at V and 4 bases at J, with 25 bases between the two ends. CDR1 MNHEY and CDR2 SVGAGI come from the germline V gene. This CDR3 spans 19 amino acids. DNA for the CDR3: TGTGCCAGCAGTTACTTCCCACTGAATCTCTTGGGGACGCGAGAGACCCAGTACTTC. Its protein product is CASSYFPLNLLGTRETQYF.